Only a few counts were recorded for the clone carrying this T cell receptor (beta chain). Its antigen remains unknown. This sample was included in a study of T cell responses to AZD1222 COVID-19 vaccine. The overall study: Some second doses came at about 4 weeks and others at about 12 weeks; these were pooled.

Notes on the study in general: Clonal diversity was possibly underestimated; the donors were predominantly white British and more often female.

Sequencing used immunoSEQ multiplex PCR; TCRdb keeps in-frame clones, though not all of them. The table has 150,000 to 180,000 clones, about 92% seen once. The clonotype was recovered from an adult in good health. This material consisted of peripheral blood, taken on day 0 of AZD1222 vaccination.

CDR3 in DNA: TGTGCCAGCAGTTACGGGGCTAGCACAGATACGCAGTATTTT. This codes for CASSYGASTDTQYF. V gene TRBV6-2 or TRBV6-3 combines with J gene TRBJ2-3; tentatively, D is TRBD1 (5 bases). Trimming left V 2 bases short and J 0 bases short, with 6 bases between. CDR3 length: 14 residues. Germline CDR1 and CDR2: MNHEY and SVGEGT.